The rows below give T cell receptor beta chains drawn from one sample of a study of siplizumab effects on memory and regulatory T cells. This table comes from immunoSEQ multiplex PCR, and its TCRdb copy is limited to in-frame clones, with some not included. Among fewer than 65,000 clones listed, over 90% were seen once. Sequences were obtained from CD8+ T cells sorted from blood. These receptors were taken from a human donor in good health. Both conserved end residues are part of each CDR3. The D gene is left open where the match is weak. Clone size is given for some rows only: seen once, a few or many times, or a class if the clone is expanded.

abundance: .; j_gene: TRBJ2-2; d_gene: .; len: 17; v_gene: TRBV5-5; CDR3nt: TGTGCCAGCAGCTTGCGTATCGGGAGAACGGCTACCGGGGAGCTGTTTTTT; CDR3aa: CASSLRIGRTATGELFF
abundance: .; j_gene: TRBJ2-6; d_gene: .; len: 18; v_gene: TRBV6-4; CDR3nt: TGTGCCAGCAGTGCATTCGGAGGGCCGGTAGCTGGGGCCAACGTCCTGACTTTC; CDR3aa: CASSAFGGPVAGANVLTF
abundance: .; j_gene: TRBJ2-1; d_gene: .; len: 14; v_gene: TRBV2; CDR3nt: TGTGCCAGGGGGTGGGGACTCCCCCTTTTGGAGCAGTTCTTC; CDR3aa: CARGWGLPLLEQFF
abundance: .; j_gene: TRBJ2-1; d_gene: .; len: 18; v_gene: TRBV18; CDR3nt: TGTGCCAGCTCTAGTAATTTTTGGGGGCCAGGGAAATACAATGAGCAGTTCTTC; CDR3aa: CASSSNFWGPGKYNEQFF
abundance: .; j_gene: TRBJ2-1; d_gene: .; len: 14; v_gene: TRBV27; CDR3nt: TGTGCCAGCAGTTTATTCTCGTCCAGCGCCGAGCAGTTCTTC; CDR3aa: CASSLFSSSAEQFF
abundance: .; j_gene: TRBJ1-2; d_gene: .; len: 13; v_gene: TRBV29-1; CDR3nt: TGCAGCGTTGACTTTGAGGGGGATTATGGCTACACCTTC; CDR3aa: CSVDFEGDYGYTF
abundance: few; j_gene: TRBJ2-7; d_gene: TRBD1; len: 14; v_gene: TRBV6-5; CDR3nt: TGTGCCAGCAGTTACTCCCAGGGGGCCTACGAGCAGTACTTC; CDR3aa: CASSYSQGAYEQYF
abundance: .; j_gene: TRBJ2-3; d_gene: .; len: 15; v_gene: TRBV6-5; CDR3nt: TGTGCCAGCTCAGACAGGTCGACTAGCACAGATACGCAGTATTTT; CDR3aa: CASSDRSTSTDTQYF
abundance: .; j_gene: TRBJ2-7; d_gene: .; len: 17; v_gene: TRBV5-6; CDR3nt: TGTGCCAGCAGCTTGGGCGTTGGAGATGTCGCTTCCTACGAGCAGTACTTC; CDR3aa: CASSLGVGDVASYEQYF
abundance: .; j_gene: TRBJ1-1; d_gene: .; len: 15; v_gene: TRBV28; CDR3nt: TGTGCCAGCCACAACAGCCCTTCAGGGAACACTGAAGCTTTCTTT; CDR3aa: CASHNSPSGNTEAFF
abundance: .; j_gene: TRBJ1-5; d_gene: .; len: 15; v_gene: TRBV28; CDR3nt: TGTGCCAGCATCACCCACCGGCAGGGTAATCAGCCCCAGCATTTT; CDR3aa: CASITHRQGNQPQHF
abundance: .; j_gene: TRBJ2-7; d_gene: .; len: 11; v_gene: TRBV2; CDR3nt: TGTGCCAGCAGGAGGGCTGGCGAGCAGTACTTC; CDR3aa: CASRRAGEQYF
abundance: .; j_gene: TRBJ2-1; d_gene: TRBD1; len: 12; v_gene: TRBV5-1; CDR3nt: TGCGCCAGCAGCTGGACAGGGGATGAGCAGTTCTTC; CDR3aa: CASSWTGDEQFF
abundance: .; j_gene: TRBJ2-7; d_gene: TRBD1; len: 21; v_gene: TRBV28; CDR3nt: TGTGCCAGCAGGGTGCAGGTCGCCGGACAGGACACCCCTCAGGCTCCTTACGAGCAGTACTTC; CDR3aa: CASRVQVAGQDTPQAPYEQYF
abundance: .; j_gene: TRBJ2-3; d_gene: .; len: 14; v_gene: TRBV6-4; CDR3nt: TGTGCCAGCAGTGAAAGGGGAGACGAAGATACGCAGTATTTT; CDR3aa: CASSERGDEDTQYF
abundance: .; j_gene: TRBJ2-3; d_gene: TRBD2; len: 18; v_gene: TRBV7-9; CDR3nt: TGTGCCAGCAGCCGACTAGCGGCTAACCCTACTAGCACAGATACGCAGTATTTT; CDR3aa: CASSRLAANPTSTDTQYF
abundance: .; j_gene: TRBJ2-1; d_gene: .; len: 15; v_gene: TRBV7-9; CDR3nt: TGTGCCAGCAGCTACCCTAAAGGGAACCACAATGAGCAGTTCTTC; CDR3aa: CASSYPKGNHNEQFF
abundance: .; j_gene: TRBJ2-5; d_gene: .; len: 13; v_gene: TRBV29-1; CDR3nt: TGCAGCGTTGAACTGGGCAGGCAAGAGACCCAGTACTTC; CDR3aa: CSVELGRQETQYF
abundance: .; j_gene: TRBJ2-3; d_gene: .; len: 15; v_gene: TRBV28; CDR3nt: TGTGCCAGCAGTTTCAATCAGGAGGGGGGAGATACGCAGTATTTT; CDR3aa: CASSFNQEGGDTQYF
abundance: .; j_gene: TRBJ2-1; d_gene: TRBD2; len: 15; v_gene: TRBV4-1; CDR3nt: TGCGCCAGCAGCCAAGACCCAGCGGGAGGGAATGAGCAGTTCTTC; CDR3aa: CASSQDPAGGNEQFF
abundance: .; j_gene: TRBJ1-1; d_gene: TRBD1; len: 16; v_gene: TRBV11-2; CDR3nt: TGTGCCAGCAGCTTTACCGGGACAGGGAGGCACACTGAAGCTTTCTTT; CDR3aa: CASSFTGTGRHTEAFF
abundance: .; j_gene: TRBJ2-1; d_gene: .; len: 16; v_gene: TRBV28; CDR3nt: TGTGCCAGCAGACCCTACCCTGGCGCAACCTACAATGAGCAGTTCTTC; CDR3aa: CASRPYPGATYNEQFF
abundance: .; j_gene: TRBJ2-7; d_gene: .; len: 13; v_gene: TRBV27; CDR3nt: TGTGCCAGCAGTTTATCGGCGAACTACGAGCAGTACTTC; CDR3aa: CASSLSANYEQYF
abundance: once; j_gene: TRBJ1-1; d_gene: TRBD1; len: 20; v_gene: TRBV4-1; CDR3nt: TGCGCCAGCAGCCAAGACATGGATTGGGGGACAGGGGTACTAGGCACTGAAGCTTTCTTT; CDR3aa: CASSQDMDWGTGVLGTEAFF
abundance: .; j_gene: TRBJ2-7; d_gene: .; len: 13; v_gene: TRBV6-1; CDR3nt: TGTGCCAGCAGTTCCAATCTTCTCTACGAGCAGTACTTC; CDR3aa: CASSSNLLYEQYF
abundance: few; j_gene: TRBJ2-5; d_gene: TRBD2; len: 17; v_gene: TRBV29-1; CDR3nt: TGCAGCGTTGTTCCCCTTGGAAGGGGAGGGATCCAAGAGACCCAGTACTTC; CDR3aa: CSVVPLGRGGIQETQYF
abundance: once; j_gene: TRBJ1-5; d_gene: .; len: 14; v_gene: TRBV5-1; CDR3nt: TGCGCCAGCAGCTTGGAGGGTGGCGGGCAGCCCCAGCATTTT; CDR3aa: CASSLEGGGQPQHF
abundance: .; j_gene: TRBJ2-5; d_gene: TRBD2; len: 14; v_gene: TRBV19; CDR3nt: TGTGCCAGTAGTCCGGCGGGAGCCTCGAAGACCCAGTACTTC; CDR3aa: CASSPAGASKTQYF
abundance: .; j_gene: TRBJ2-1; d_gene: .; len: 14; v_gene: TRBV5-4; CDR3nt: TGTGCCAGCAGCCGCGCGGGACCCAGGAATGAGCAGTTCTTC; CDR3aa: CASSRAGPRNEQFF
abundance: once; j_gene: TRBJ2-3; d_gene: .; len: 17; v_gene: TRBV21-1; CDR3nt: TGTGCCAGCAGCAAAGAGGGGGAACCTCCACCCTCAGATACGCAGTATTTT; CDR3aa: CASSKEGEPPPSDTQYF
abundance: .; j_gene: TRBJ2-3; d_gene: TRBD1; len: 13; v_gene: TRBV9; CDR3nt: TGTGCCAGCAGCGCAGGGGGTAGAGATACGCAGTATTTT; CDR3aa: CASSAGGRDTQYF
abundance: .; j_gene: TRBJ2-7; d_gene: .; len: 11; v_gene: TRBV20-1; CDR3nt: TGCAGTGCTACTAGTGGCTACGAGCAGTACTTC; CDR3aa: CSATSGYEQYF
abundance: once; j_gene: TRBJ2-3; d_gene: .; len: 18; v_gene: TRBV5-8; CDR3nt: TGTGCCAGCAGCTTGGCCATAGGGGAACAGAGAAGCACAGATACGCAGTATTTT; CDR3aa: CASSLAIGEQRSTDTQYF
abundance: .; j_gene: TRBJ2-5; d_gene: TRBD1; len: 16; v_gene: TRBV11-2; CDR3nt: TGTGCCAGCAGACCGTTACAGGGGCTTGACCAAGAGACCCAGTACTTC; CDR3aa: CASRPLQGLDQETQYF
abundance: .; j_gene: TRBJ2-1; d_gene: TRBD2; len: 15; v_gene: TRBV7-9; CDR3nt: TGTGCCAGCAGCCCGACCCCAGCGGGAGGGAGGGAGCAGTTCTTC; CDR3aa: CASSPTPAGGREQFF
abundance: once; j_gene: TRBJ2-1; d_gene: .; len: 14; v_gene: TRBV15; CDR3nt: TGTGCCACCAGTCGGGGGACGGGAGACAATGAGCAGTTCTTC; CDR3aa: CATSRGTGDNEQFF
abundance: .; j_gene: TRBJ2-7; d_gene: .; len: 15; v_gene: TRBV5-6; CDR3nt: TGTGCCAGCAGACACACAGTTGGTAGGGGATACGAGCAGTACTTC; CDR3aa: CASRHTVGRGYEQYF
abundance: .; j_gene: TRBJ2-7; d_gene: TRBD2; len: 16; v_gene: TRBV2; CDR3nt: TGTGCCAGCGGCCTGGACCCCGGGACTACCCAATACGAGCAGTACTTC; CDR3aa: CASGLDPGTTQYEQYF
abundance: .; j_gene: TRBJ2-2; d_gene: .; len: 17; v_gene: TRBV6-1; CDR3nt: TGTGCCAGCAGTGAAGTTATGGTGGGATATAGCACCGGGGAGCTGTTTTTT; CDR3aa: CASSEVMVGYSTGELFF
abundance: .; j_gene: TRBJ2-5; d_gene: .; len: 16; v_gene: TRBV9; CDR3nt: TGTGCCAGCAGCGCCAGAACAGGGCGGGGGCAAGAGACCCAGTACTTC; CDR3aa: CASSARTGRGQETQYF
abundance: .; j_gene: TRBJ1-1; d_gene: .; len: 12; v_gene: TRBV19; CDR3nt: TGTGCCAGTAGTGCCAAGGGGAATTATGCTTTCTTT; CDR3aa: CASSAKGNYAFF
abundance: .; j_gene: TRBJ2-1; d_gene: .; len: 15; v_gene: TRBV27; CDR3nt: TGTGCCAGCAGTTTATTTAGGGAGCCCTACAATGAGCAGTTCTTC; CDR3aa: CASSLFREPYNEQFF
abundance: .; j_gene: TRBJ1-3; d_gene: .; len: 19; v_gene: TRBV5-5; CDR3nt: TGTGCCAGCAGCTTGGTGATTTCAAGGGCGGTCCGCTCTGGAAACACCATATATTTT; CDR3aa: CASSLVISRAVRSGNTIYF
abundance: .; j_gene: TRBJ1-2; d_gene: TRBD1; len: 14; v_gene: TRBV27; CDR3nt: TGTGCCAGCAGTCCTTTCACAGGGGTTCGGGGCTACACCTTC; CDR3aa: CASSPFTGVRGYTF
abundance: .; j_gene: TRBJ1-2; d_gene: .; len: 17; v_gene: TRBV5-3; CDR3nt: TGTGCCAGAAGCTTTTTATTATGGCCGGGCTGGGGCTATGGCTACACCTTC; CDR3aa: CARSFLLWPGWGYGYTF